These T cell receptor beta chains were read from a single sample in a study of spatial heterogeneity in lung cancer. MiXCR was run by TCRdb on the 5' RACE reads, yielding one entry per CDR3 protein. In the table there are over 85,000 distinct CDR3 sequences, just under 20% of which are singletons. Material: PBMCs, obtained at follow-up. These receptor sequences come from a male donor with early-stage non-small cell lung cancer. The CDR3 runs from the conserved cysteine through the conserved F or W. A D gene is named only where the DNA matches it firmly. Some rows have no size entry. The others give once, few or many, or a class for an expanded clone.

D gene	J gene	V gene	clone size	CDR3 protein	CDR3 DNA
TRBD2	TRBJ2-1	TRBV7-2	few	CASSFAGTRGRYYNEQFF	TGTGCCAGCAGCTTCGCCGGGACTAGGGGTCGGTATTACAATGAGCAGTTCTTC
-	TRBJ1-1	TRBV18	many	CASSPDRQSNTEAFF	TGTGCCAGCTCACCGGATCGGCAATCGAACACTGAAGCTTTCTTT
TRBD1	TRBJ1-3	TRBV20-1	-	CSAHSGGGNTIYF	TGCAGTGCTCATTCAGGGGGCGGAAACACCATATATTTT
-	TRBJ2-2	TRBV4-1	-	CASSQGVGSRGELFF	TGCGCCAGCAGCCAAGGGGTGGGGAGTAGAGGGGAGCTGTTTTTT
-	TRBJ1-1	TRBV5-5	-	CASSSLGEAFF	TGTGCCAGCAGCTCCCTCGGCGAAGCTTTCTTT
-	TRBJ2-2	TRBV20-1	many	CSASRMLGRRNTGELFF	TGCAGTGCTAGTCGGATGTTGGGGCGGAGGAACACCGGGGAGCTGTTTTTT
-	TRBJ2-7	TRBV6-2/TRBV6-3	many	CASSYSRSLTYEQYF	TGTGCCAGCAGTTACTCGAGGTCCTTAACCTACGAGCAGTACTTC
TRBD1	TRBJ2-7	TRBV7-9	many	CASSLRGQGIEQYF	TGTGCCAGCAGCTTGAGGGGACAGGGGATCGAGCAGTACTTC
-	TRBJ1-2	TRBV6-2/TRBV6-3	-	CAISQGSGYGYTF	TGTGCCATCTCCCAGGGCTCAGGCTATGGCTACACCTTC
TRBD2	TRBJ2-1	TRBV2	once	CASSDVWRGGSNEQFF	TGTGCCAGCAGTGATGTCTGGCGGGGGGGGTCCAATGAGCAGTTCTTC
-	TRBJ2-3	TRBV7-2	few	CASSLASQVSTDTQYF	TGTGCCAGCAGCTTAGCATCTCAGGTTAGCACAGATACGCAGTATTTT
TRBD2	TRBJ2-1	TRBV20-1	few	CSATSGGQHEQFF	TGCAGTGCTACTAGCGGGGGGCAGCATGAGCAGTTCTTC
-	TRBJ1-6	TRBV30	few	CAWRGGYGPLHF	TGTGCCTGGAGGGGGGGTTATGGGCCCCTCCACTTT
TRBD2	TRBJ2-1	TRBV20-1	few	CSARPPGLTYNEQFF	TGCAGTGCTAGACCCCCGGGACTAACCTACAATGAGCAGTTCTTC
TRBD1	TRBJ2-5	TRBV5-5	few	CASGQDQETQYF	TGTGCCTCCGGACAGGACCAAGAGACCCAGTACTTC
-	TRBJ2-3	TRBV5-4	-	CASSLEQVSTDTQYF	TGTGCCAGCAGCTTGGAACAGGTTAGCACAGATACGCAGTATTTT
-	TRBJ1-5	TRBV12-3/TRBV12-4	few	CASSLTASNQPQHF	TGTGCCAGCAGTTTGACGGCCAGCAATCAGCCCCAGCATTTT
-	TRBJ2-5	TRBV7-9	-	CASSLARGTQETQYF	TGTGCCAGCAGCTTAGCGCGGGGTACCCAAGAGACCCAGTACTTC
-	TRBJ1-1	TRBV20-1	many	CSARDGVRGNTEAFF	TGCAGTGCTAGAGATGGGGTCCGGGGAAACACTGAAGCTTTCTTT
TRBD1	TRBJ2-5	TRBV7-2	-	CASSGDRSETQYF	TGTGCCAGCAGCGGGGACAGGTCCGAGACCCAGTACTTC
TRBD2	TRBJ2-7	TRBV10-1	few	CASSGGMGGDKTSGEYEQYF	TGCGCCAGCAGTGGAGGAATGGGGGGCGACAAAACTAGCGGGGAGTACGAGCAGTACTTC
TRBD2	TRBJ2-1	TRBV5-1	once	CASSLVAGGREQFF	TGCGCCAGCAGCTTGGTGGCGGGAGGCAGGGAGCAGTTCTTC
-	TRBJ2-2	TRBV7-9	few	CASSSTGRDNTGELFF	TGTGCCAGCAGCTCCACAGGGCGGGACAACACCGGGGAGCTGTTTTTT
-	TRBJ1-5	TRBV27	many	CASSFQGRDQPQHF	TGTGCCAGCAGTTTTCAGGGGCGGGATCAGCCCCAGCATTTT
-	TRBJ2-1	TRBV27	once	CASSLPGGYSSYNEQFF	TGTGCCAGCAGTTTACCCGGGGGCTACAGCTCCTACAATGAGCAGTTCTTC
-	TRBJ1-3	TRBV7-2	few	CASTSGRRPGNTIYF	TGTGCCAGCACCTCTGGGCGTCGCCCTGGAAACACCATATATTTT
-	TRBJ1-1	TRBV5-1	few	CASSLGQVGDTEAFF	TGCGCCAGCAGCTTGGGACAGGTGGGGGATACTGAAGCTTTCTTT
-	TRBJ1-1	TRBV7-9	-	CASTLTQGNTEAFF	TGTGCCAGCACCCTCACCCAGGGGAACACTGAAGCTTTCTTT
-	TRBJ2-6	TRBV29-1	few	CSAQVGSGANVLTF	TGCAGCGCCCAGGTGGGGTCTGGGGCCAACGTCCTGACTTTC
TRBD2	TRBJ2-3	TRBV30	few	CAWTSGRSADTQYF	TGTGCCTGGACTAGCGGGAGAAGCGCAGATACGCAGTATTTT
-	TRBJ1-4	TRBV5-5	many	CASSLDRSATNEKLFF	TGTGCCAGCAGCTTGGATCGGTCTGCAACTAATGAAAAACTGTTTTTT
-	TRBJ2-2	TRBV6-5	-	CASSYTGLTSTGELFF	TGTGCCAGCAGTTACACTGGACTAACGAGTACCGGGGAGCTGTTTTTT
-	TRBJ2-3	TRBV20-1	few	CSARPGRGSTDTQYF	TGCAGTGCTAGACCAGGTCGGGGGAGCACAGATACGCAGTATTTT
-	TRBJ1-5	TRBV6-2/TRBV6-3	-	CASSYRRGGMGQPQHF	TGTGCCAGCAGTTACCGGAGGGGGGGCATGGGACAGCCCCAGCATTTT
-	TRBJ1-5	TRBV2	-	CASSGSGGNQPQHF	TGTGCCAGCAGTGGGAGTGGAGGCAATCAGCCCCAGCATTTT
-	TRBJ1-5	TRBV7-9	few	CASSARRDGPQHF	TGTGCCAGCAGCGCCCGCAGGGATGGGCCCCAGCATTTT
-	TRBJ2-5	TRBV7-2	-	CASGPRTLETQYF	TGTGCCAGCGGGCCTAGAACGCTGGAGACCCAGTACTTC
TRBD2	TRBJ2-7	TRBV28	few	CASSNGLAGSYEQYF	TGTGCCAGCAGCAACGGACTAGCGGGCTCCTACGAGCAGTACTTC
-	TRBJ1-1	TRBV20-1	many	CSAPSDTEAFF	TGCAGTGCTCCGTCTGACACTGAAGCTTTCTTT
-	TRBJ2-3	TRBV6-2/TRBV6-3	few	CASKHTCPGPGDTQYF	TGTGCCAGCAAGCACACTTGCCCCGGACCAGGGGATACGCAGTATTTT
-	TRBJ1-2	TRBV7-9	-	CASSPQVDGYTF	TGTGCCAGCAGCCCCCAGGTTGATGGCTACACCTTC
TRBD2	TRBJ2-5	TRBV7-9	many	CASSPRTSGSAAETQYF	TGTGCCAGCAGCCCCAGGACTAGCGGGAGTGCTGCAGAGACCCAGTACTTC
-	TRBJ1-3	TRBV7-2	few	CASSYGGGENTIYF	TGTGCCAGCAGCTACGGGGGTGGCGAAAACACCATATATTTT
TRBD2	TRBJ2-7	TRBV7-2	-	CASSLRTSGNDYEQYF	TGTGCCAGCAGCCTACGGACTAGCGGGAACGACTACGAGCAGTACTTC
-	TRBJ1-4	TRBV15	-	CATSTTTRTELFF	TGTGCCACCAGCACCACGACCCGTACGGAACTGTTTTTT
-	TRBJ1-6	TRBV7-6	-	CASSTDRKNSPLHF	TGTGCCAGCAGTACAGACAGGAAGAATTCACCCCTCCACTTT
-	TRBJ1-2	TRBV30	-	CAWSVQAYGYTF	TGTGCCTGGAGTGTACAGGCCTATGGCTACACCTTC
-	TRBJ1-1	TRBV20-1	few	CSARTDENTEAFF	TGCAGTGCTAGAACAGACGAGAACACTGAAGCTTTCTTT